This T cell receptor beta chain was sequenced during a study of CD8 T cells in ankylosing spondylitis. TCRdb analysed the 5' RACE reads with MiXCR anew, one entry per CDR3 protein. There are about 160,000 distinct CDR3 sequences in the sample; 9.8% occur only once, and roughly 16% lies in the top ten. Study-level points and caveats: One TCR beta motif, made up of eight highly homologous variants, appeared characteristic of ankylosing spondylitis blood.

This clonotype has at least ten counts. Its specificity is not known. The CDR3 totals 14 residues. The J segment lost 3 bases and the V segment lost 4 bases, leaving 6 bases of the junction unmatched. CDR1 is SGHRS, CDR2 YFSETQ, per germline. The receptor was derived from a female donor with ankylosing spondylitis or in good health (not recorded which). The specimen was blood, either unsorted or a sorted T cell fraction (not recorded which). V is TRBV5-1 and J is TRBJ1-2, with TRBD1 matching 7 bases. This chain's CDR3 is CASSLGQVDYGYTF. CDR3 coding DNA: TGCGCCAGCAGCCTTGGACAGGTAGACTATGGCTACACCTTC.